This T cell receptor beta chain was profiled in a study of T cell responses to AZD1222 COVID-19 vaccine (dated by TCRdb to 2020 to 2023). General notes on the study: TCR sequencing was performed for over 230 trial participants, of whom around 200 were given two doses of AZD1222 and about 25 were given two doses of MenACWY control vaccine. Enrollment into the trials was organized by age into subgroups of 18-55, 56-69 and 70-plus years, and those subgroups contained about 160, 30 and 59 TCR-sequenced participants, respectively.

The CDR3 spans 16 residues, from the cysteine through the phenylalanine. Just the 48-base CDR3 DNA is kept, in frame starting at base 1. V and J are trimmed by 5 bases and 3 bases, and the gene matches miss 12 bases of the junction. CDR1 and CDR2, looked up from the germline V gene (reference sequence), are SEHNR and FQNEAQ. Explained via the paper, the time point label denotes: about 28 days (+/-7) after the second vaccine dose. AZD1222 recipients with second doses at about 4 weeks or about 12 weeks were pooled, because spike-specific TCR depth and breadth did not differ between schedules. Vaccinee samples were obtained from the UK trials COV001 and COV002, which included a single-blind randomized controlled phase 2/3 trial of AZD1222 (ChAdOx1 nCoV-19) in healthy adults. For TCRbeta chain sequencing, PBMC samples from trial participants were taken at day 0 and at day 28 after the second dose. The CDR3 regions of human TCRbeta chains were subjected to immunosequencing. In the paper's pipeline: TCRs in the repertoires were compared against a reference library of SARS-CoV-2-specific TCRs that had been generated with the MIRA antigen-specificity platform. Breadth was defined as the fraction of unique TCRs that were SARS-CoV-2-associated. Depth was defined as the fraction of total T cells that were SARS-CoV-2-associated. Using the MIRA data, each spike-specific TCR was mapped to the spike region that the TCR reacts to and placed in a CD4 or CD8 class. Log10-transformed breadth and depth values were compared by one-way ANOVA with Sidak's multiple comparisons tests. TCRdb took over this immuneACCESS table, retaining in-frame rearrangements with V and J assigned. Such tables are incomplete; in checked studies, under half of the missing clones stem from an unresolved V gene, and the remainder is unexplained. D and trimming were read from the DNA, whereas the V and J calls and clone size are those reported in that table. This sample gives around 150,000 clones in total; approximately 94% of them show up just once. The biggest ten clones account for approximately 4.8% of the sample.

To note about this clone: Its antigen is currently not known. No much larger clonotype is one base removed from it; base qualities were not supplied.

On the study overall, not on this receptor specifically: After two AZD1222 doses, spike-specific TCR breadth and depth were significantly higher than at day 0 and than in MenACWY recipients. The vaccine-associated CD4 TCRs covered the entire spike protein, and the dominant responses fell in regions 160-218 and 743-854. Participants were mostly white British and included more females than males, and it was suggested by the authors that clonal diversity may have been underestimated. Only a handful of AZD1222 recipients were SARS-CoV-2 seropositive at baseline, limiting conclusions about previously exposed vaccinees. Because no day 14 peak-response samples were available, repertoires were characterized only after the peak T cell response. Reportedly, close to half of the unique spike-specific TCRs recognized epitopes lying outside the regions that are mutated in the B.1.351 and B.1.1.7 variants. The 56-69-year group was small, and its depth increase did not reach significance, likely because of low power.

This receptor chain uses TRBV7-9 and TRBJ2-5; 7 bases in between match TRBD1. Here the sequenced sample was peripheral blood, taken 28 days after the second AZD1222 dose. The sequence was collected from an adult who received the AZD1222 COVID-19 vaccine. The CDR3 protein is CASSRGRPDPKETQYF. The nucleotide sequence reads TGTGCCAGCAGCAGGGGGCGACCCGACCCGAAAGAGACCCAGTACTTC.